The 18 T cell receptor beta chains reported below all come from one sample, sequenced in a study of shared clonotypes between healthy human individuals. Produced via immunoSEQ multiplex PCR; TCRdb's table is partial and in-frame only. Of about 2.1 million clones detected, over 85% appear once; the ten largest clones hold more than 1.5%. Naive CD8 populations comprised CD45RO-negative cells positively selected for CCR7, excluding terminally differentiated effector memory CD45RA+ cells. The specimen was naive CD8+ T cells from PBMCs. Receptors originate from a man between 18 and 29 years old in good health. Some clones in this sample may be carry-over from other donors' samples.

This chain uses TRBV19 with TRBJ2-7; D is perhaps TRBD1 (5 bases). The germline V gene has CDR1 LNHDA and CDR2 SQIVND (reference sequence). V gave up 6 bases and J gave up 4 bases, with 10 bases separating them. The CDR3 runs to 12 residues. The CDR3: CASSDRPYEQYF. DNA for the CDR3: TGTGCCAGTAGCGACAGACCTTACGAGCAGTACTTC.

The chain is built from TRBV5-1 and TRBJ2-1; D gene uncertain. The CDR3 consists of 13 residues. Trimming left V 0 bases short and J 5 bases short, with 6 bases between. Germline V CDR1 and CDR2: SGHRS, YFSETQ. CDR3 nucleotides: TGCGCCAGCAGCTTGGTAGAGAACAATGAGCAGTTCTTC. Amino acid sequence: CASSLVENNEQFF.

The chain couples TRBV5-1 to TRBJ2-7, with 9 nucleotides matching TRBD1. This CDR3 spans 15 amino acids. The junction had 12 bases not matched to a gene; V was cut back by 4 bases and J by 7 bases. The V gene's germline CDR1 is SGHRS and CDR2 YFSETQ. The CDR3 bases are TGCGCCAGCAGCCTCGGACAGGGGATGAATAGGGAGCAGTACTTC. Its translation: CASSLGQGMNREQYF.

The rearrangement joins TRBV28 to TRBJ2-1; 16 bases align to TRBD2. Trimming at V came to 3 bases and at J to 8 bases, leaving 10 bases not matched to a gene. The germline gives CDR1 MDHEN, CDR2 SYDVKM. The CDR3 consists of 18 residues. The CDR3 DNA reads TGTGCCAGCAGTTTGGAAGAGGGACTAGCGGGGGGGGTGGATGAGCAGTTCTTC. Its translation is CASSLEEGLAGGVDEQFF.

This clone occurred once. The chain recombines TRBV27 with TRBJ1-5; TRBD1 agrees at 7 bases. The CDR3 length is 12 residues. Germline CDR1 reads MNHEY; CDR2 reads SMNVEV (reference sequence). V gave up 7 bases and J gave up 5 bases; unmatched junction bases: 2. The CDR3 DNA is TGTGCCAGCAAGGGGGCCGATCAGCCCCAGCATTTT. This translates into CASKGADQPQHF.

The chain uses TRBV28 and TRBJ2-1; 7 bases line up with TRBD1. The J segment lost 3 bases and the V segment lost 3 bases, leaving 5 bases of the junction unmatched. Germline CDR1 is MDHEN and CDR2 is SYDVKM. This CDR3 is 15 amino acids long. This CDR3 is CASSLGTEIYNEQFF. In DNA form, the CDR3 reads TGTGCCAGCAGTTTGGGGACAGAAATCTACAATGAGCAGTTCTTC.

The chain recombines TRBV27 with TRBJ2-7; a possible D gene is TRBD2 (6 bases). The CDR3 contains 16 residues. Trimming removed 4 bases at V and 1 base at J, with 17 bases between. Germline V CDR1 and CDR2: MNHEY, SMNVEV (reference sequence). CDR3 nucleotides: TGTGCCAGCAGTTCTTTAACAGGACTAAGGTCCTACGAGCAGTACTTC. As protein: CASSSLTGLRSYEQYF.

For this clone: Other DNA sequences in the sample encode the same CDR3. The V gene is TRBV6-5, the J gene TRBJ1-1, with D tentatively TRBD1 (6 bases). Germline V gene data show CDR1 as MNHEY and CDR2 as SVGAGI. Trimming pared 0 bases from V and 3 bases from J, leaving 8 bases between. The CDR3 is made up of 14 amino acids. CDR3 bases: TGTGCCAGCAGTTACTCGAGGGGGGACACTGAAGCTTTCTTT. Its translation: CASSYSRGDTEAFF.

This chain links TRBV27 with TRBJ2-5; D is uncertain. V was shortened by 0 bases and J by 4 bases, with 9 bases between the two germline ends. This CDR3 spans 14 amino acids. Germline V gene sequence: CDR1 MNHEY, CDR2 SMNVEV (reference sequence). DNA of the CDR3: TGTGCCAGCAGTTTATCATTGGGGTCAGAGACCCAGTACTTC. Amino acid sequence: CASSLSLGSETQYF.

The chain has TRBV9 and TRBJ1-2; D ambiguous. Germline loops: CDR1 SGDLS, CDR2 YYNGEE. Between the trimmed V and J ends, which lost 3 bases and 2 bases, there was a span of 11 bases. This CDR3 has 14 residues. CDR3: CASSGRASNYGYTF. CDR3 DNA sequence: TGTGCCAGCAGCGGGAGGGCTTCAAACTATGGCTACACCTTC. The whole variable domain, filled in from reference TRBV9 and TRBJ1-2, reads DSGVTQTPKHLITATGQRVTLRCSPRSGDLSVYWYQQSLDQGLQFLIQYYNGEERAKGNILERFSAQQFPDLHSELNLSSLELGDSALYFCASSGRASNYGYTFGSGTRLTVV.

This sequence joins TRBV14 and TRBJ2-1, with 7 bases lining up with TRBD2. Per the germline V gene, CDR1 is SGHDN and CDR2 is FVKESK. CDR3 length: 14 amino acids. V gave up 4 bases and J gave up 8 bases; unmatched junction bases: 8. The CDR3 loop is CASSPRLARHEQFF. DNA of the CDR3: TGTGCCAGCAGCCCAAGACTAGCTAGGCATGAGCAGTTCTTC.

This chain joins TRBV27 and TRBJ2-3, with D perhaps TRBD1 (5 bases). The length of the CDR3 is 17 residues. From germline, CDR1 is MNHEY and CDR2 SMNVEV (reference sequence). The V end lost 4 bases, the J end lost 0 bases, and 17 bases lay between the germline ends. The CDR3 nucleotides read TGTGCCAGCAGTTCGAATACCAGGGAATCTAGCACAGATACGCAGTATTTT. Translating it yields CASSSNTRESSTDTQYF.

The rearrangement links TRBV28 to TRBJ2-1, with D perhaps matching TRBD2 (5 bases). The CDR3 has 12 amino acids. Germline loops: CDR1 MDHEN, CDR2 SYDVKM. The ends were cut back, 5 bases at V and 10 bases at J, with 12 bases in the middle. Here the CDR3 reads CASSRSSWEQFF. In nucleotides, the CDR3 is TGTGCCAGCAGTAGATCTAGCTGGGAGCAGTTCTTC.

This clone has a handful of counts. J is TRBJ2-1 and V is TRBV4-3; 9 bases fit TRBD2. The V gene end was trimmed by 1 base and the J gene end by 3 bases; junction bases not matched to a gene: 1. The CDR3 runs to 15 residues. Germline V lookup: CDR1 LGHNA, CDR2 YSLEER. The CDR3 sequence is CASSQGLADYNEQFF. Written as DNA, the CDR3 is TGCGCCAGCAGCCAAGGACTAGCGGACTACAATGAGCAGTTCTTC.

The chain has TRBV29-1 and TRBJ2-7, with D possibly being TRBD1 (6 bases). The germline V gene encodes CDR1 SQVTM and CDR2 ANQGSEA. CDR3 length: 15 amino acids. The germline V and J ends were trimmed by 7 bases and 2 bases, with 21 bases remaining between them. CDR3 nucleotide sequence: TGCAGCGCCGGGGTCGTGCCAGGGGTTCCCTACGAGCAGTACTTC. This gives the protein CSAGVVPGVPYEQYF.

The CDR3 here is CASSGEAGGGNEQFF. The CDR3 nucleotides are TGTGCCAGTAGTGGCGAGGCGGGAGGAGGGAATGAGCAGTTCTTC. The rearrangement joins TRBV19 to TRBJ2-1; TRBD2 agrees at 8 bases. CDR1 and CDR2 from the germline V gene are LNHDA and SQIVND (reference sequence). The V segment lost 5 bases and the J segment 7 bases; nucleotides outside the gene matches: 10. The CDR3 runs to 15 residues.

The V and J genes are TRBV4-1 and TRBJ2-5; TRBD2 matches at 8 bases. The CDR3 covers 13 residues. CDR1 MGHRA and CDR2 YSYEKL come from the germline V gene. Trimming took 3 bases from V and 11 from J; bases not matched to a gene: 8. The CDR3 nucleotides read TGCGCCAGCAGCCATCCAAAAGGGACTAGACAGTACTTC. This encodes CASSHPKGTRQYF.

On this clone itself: The same CDR3 can be traced to other DNA sequences in this sample. CDR3: CASSLLQGTGELFF. The CDR3 bases are TGTGCCAGCAGTCTGCTACAGGGGACCGGGGAGCTGTTTTTT. This chain links TRBV27 with TRBJ2-2; TRBD1 aligns across 7 bases. CDR3 length: 14 amino acids. CDR1 is MNHEY, CDR2 SMNVEV, per germline (reference sequence). The V gene end was trimmed by 5 bases and the J gene end by 5 bases; junction bases not matched to a gene: 5.